One sample yielded the 23 T cell receptor beta chains listed below, sequenced in a study of identical twins listed by TCRdb under 2016. Library preparation used 5' RACE. Sequencing instrument: Illumina HiSeq 2000. Through fastp at Q25 and MiXCR, TCRdb rebuilt clones from the public reads, retaining in-frame beta chains. A single entry per CDR3 protein holds the most common genes and DNA from its merged rows. The sample includes about 520,000 distinct CDR3 sequences, with 20% to 25% observed a single time. Approximately 0.95% of the sample lies in the top ten. This sample also appeared in a second study, on T cells expressing NK-cell markers.

Source material: CD4+ T cells sorted from blood. All receptors derive from a woman in her late teens or twenties in good health.

This clonotype occurred a few times. This rearrangement joins TRBV15 to TRBJ2-2; D is undetermined. CDR1 and CDR2 from the germline V gene are LNHNV and YYDKDF (reference sequence). The CDR3 runs 12 residues. The V end was cut by 2 bases, the J end by 6 bases, with 4 bases between. The CDR3 region is CATSRTPGELFF. Written as DNA, the CDR3 is TGTGCCACCAGCAGAACCCCCGGGGAGCTGTTTTTT.

This clonotype was seen only once. The V call is TRBV18, the J call TRBJ2-5, with D perhaps TRBD2 (6 bases). V was trimmed by 1 base and J by 5 bases, leaving 8 bases between them. From germline, CDR1 is KGHSH and CDR2 LQKENI. The CDR3 totals 13 residues. As DNA, the CDR3 is TGTGCCAGCTCACCACGGCTAGCGGAGACCCAGTACTTC. Protein product: CASSPRLAETQYF.

The chain carries TRBV20-1 and TRBJ2-5, with 10 bases fitting TRBD2. This CDR3 contains 15 residues. J lost 5 bases, V lost 3 bases, and 9 bases had no gene match. Looked up from germline, CDR1 is DFQATT and CDR2 is SNEGSKA (reference sequence). CDR3 residues: CSARRLAGAFETQYF. CDR3 DNA sequence: TGCAGTGCTAGGAGGCTAGCGGGAGCTTTTGAGACCCAGTACTTC.

The gene calls are TRBV4-3 and TRBJ2-1; 10 positions agree with TRBD2. Germline V gene data show CDR1 as LGHNA and CDR2 as YSLEER. The ends lost 1 base at V and 7 bases at J; junction bases unmatched: 7. This CDR3 has 16 residues. This CDR3 reads CASSQGASGRLNEQFF. CDR3 DNA: TGCGCCAGCAGCCAAGGAGCTAGCGGGAGATTGAATGAGCAGTTCTTC.

The chain links TRBV6-1 to TRBJ2-5, with D tentatively TRBD2 (6 bases). The germline V and J ends were trimmed by 6 bases and 5 bases, with 16 bases remaining between them. Germline CDR1 is MNHNS and CDR2 is SASEGT. The CDR3 is 14 amino acids. The CDR3 reads CASRGPRGWETQYF. In DNA, the CDR3 is TGTGCCAGCAGGGGACCCCGGGGGTGGGAGACCCAGTACTTC.

This clonotype was seen a few times. The rearrangement links TRBV7-8 to TRBJ1-3; D unresolved. The V and J ends lost 5 bases and 14 bases respectively, with 16 bases between them. Per germline, CDR1 SGHVS and CDR2 FQNEAQ. This CDR3 spans 12 amino acids. Written as DNA, the CDR3 is TGTGCCAGCAGCGCCCTAGGAGGGTCTCTATATTTT. This translates into CASSALGGSLYF.

The chain recombines TRBV27 with TRBJ2-1, with no clear D. The CDR3 consists of 13 residues. From germline, CDR1 is MNHEY and CDR2 SMNVEV (reference sequence). Trimming removed 4 bases at V and 5 bases at J, with 9 bases between. CDR3 nucleotides: TGTGCCAGCAGTTCCCGCTACAACAATGAGCAGTTCTTC. This codes for CASSSRYNNEQFF.

The V and J genes are TRBV30 and TRBJ1-2; D not resolved. V was shortened by 4 bases and J by 3 bases, with 15 bases between the two germline ends. This CDR3 has 14 residues. The germline CDR1 and CDR2 sequences are GTSNPN and SVGIG (reference sequence). This chain's CDR3 is CAWNPRGLHYGYTF. The CDR3 DNA reads TGTGCCTGGAACCCTCGGGGTCTCCACTATGGCTACACCTTC.

CDR3 nucleotide sequence: TGTGCCAGTAGTATAAGGGCGAGCGGGGGGGCCGGGTCCTACAATGAGCAGTTCTTC. Amino acid sequence: CASSIRASGGAGSYNEQFF. The rearrangement joins TRBV19 to TRBJ2-1, with 10 bases identical to TRBD2. V lost 2 bases to trimming and J lost 1 base; unmatched junction nucleotides: 11. The CDR3 contains 19 residues. The germline gives CDR1 LNHDA, CDR2 SQIVND (reference sequence).

This clonotype was detected once. The chain links TRBV10-3 to TRBJ2-7; 11 nucleotides match TRBD2. There are 14 residues in the CDR3. V gave up 4 bases and J gave up 5 bases; unmatched junction bases: 4. CDR1 is ENHRY, CDR2 SYGVKD, per germline. The CDR3 DNA reads as TGTGCCATCAGTGGTGTAGCGGGAGGGAACGAGCAGTACTTC. This encodes CAISGVAGGNEQYF.

The chain uses TRBV20-1 and TRBJ2-7; D not resolved. V was trimmed by 6 bases and J by 2 bases, leaving 14 bases between them. From germline, CDR1 is DFQATT and CDR2 SNEGSKA (reference sequence). The CDR3 has 13 residues. The CDR3 DNA reads TGCAGTGCCTTAGAGCCCCGAGCCTACGAGCAGTACTTC. Amino acids: CSALEPRAYEQYF.

The V gene is TRBV12-3 or TRBV12-4, the J gene TRBJ1-2, with 9 bases fitting TRBD1. The CDR3 totals 14 residues. J was trimmed by 6 bases and V by 3 bases; bases with no gene match: 5. The CDR3 DNA reads TGTGCCAGCAGTTTTGGGGGACAGGGAAATGGCTACACCTTC. It yields the protein CASSFGGQGNGYTF.

The J gene is TRBJ2-7, the V gene TRBV6-2 or TRBV6-3; D gene ambiguous. V was shortened by 5 bases and J by 7 bases, with 9 bases between the two germline ends. The germline V gene has CDR1 MNHEY and CDR2 SVGEGT. This CDR3 has 11 residues. CDR3 in amino acids: CASSVLLEQYF. The CDR3 bases are TGTGCCAGCAGTGTTCTGTTGGAGCAGTACTTC.

This clonotype was detected only a few times. At one end, the junction sequence differs from germline, possibly due to a read error. This chain links TRBV12-3 or TRBV12-4 with TRBJ2-1, with 10 bases matching TRBD2. This CDR3 spans 18 amino acids. The CDR3 is CACSFALAGVSLYNEQFF. Written as DNA, the CDR3 is TGTGCCTGCAGTTTCGCCCTAGCGGGGGTGTCGTTATACAATGAGCAGTTCTTC.

A few counts support this clonotype. The V call is TRBV6-1, the J call TRBJ2-3; 10 bases agree with TRBD2. With V trimmed by 1 base and J by 5 bases, 6 bases remained unmatched. Per the germline V gene, CDR1 is MNHNS and CDR2 is SASEGT. The CDR3 consists of 16 residues. The CDR3 coding sequence is TGTGCCAGCAGTGAAGGCAGCGGGAGGGCCATAGATACGCAGTATTTT. Encoded protein: CASSEGSGRAIDTQYF.

V and J are TRBV4-3 and TRBJ2-7; 9 bases are shared with TRBD2. The germline gives CDR1 LGHNA, CDR2 YSLEER. J was trimmed by 4 bases and V by 2 bases; bases with no gene match: 9. The CDR3 runs 16 residues. As DNA, the CDR3 is TGCGCCAGCAGCCAATTGGTGGCTAGCGGGGAATACGAGCAGTACTTC. Translating gives CASSQLVASGEYEQYF.

This clonotype was counted a few times. The V and J genes are TRBV10-3 and TRBJ2-1; 9 bases map to TRBD1. Germline CDR1 reads ENHRY; CDR2 reads SYGVKD. J gave up 9 bases and V 11 bases, and 8 bases lay outside the gene matches. The CDR3 loop spans 12 amino acids. The CDR3 DNA reads TGTGCCCTGGGACAGGGTTTTGCTGAGCAGTTCTTC. This encodes CALGQGFAEQFF.

A few counts support this clonotype. V is TRBV29-1 and J is TRBJ2-3; D not resolved. The CDR3 covers 13 residues. Germline V gene data show CDR1 as SQVTM and CDR2 as ANQGSEA. Trimming removed 2 bases at V and 6 bases at J, with 12 bases between. CDR3 protein: CSVERRTPDTQYF. The CDR3 coding sequence is TGCAGCGTTGAAAGGCGGACCCCTGATACGCAGTATTTT.

This clonotype occurred many times. The chain links TRBV6-1 to TRBJ2-3; 10 nucleotides agree with TRBD2. Trimming cost V 4 bases and J 0 bases; bases outside gene matches: 1. Germline values: CDR1 MNHNS, CDR2 SASEGT. The CDR3 runs 15 residues. The CDR3 coding sequence is TGTGCCAGCAGTGCTAGCGGGAGAAGCACAGATACGCAGTATTTT. It specifies CASSASGRSTDTQYF.

This clonotype was counted a few times. This chain joins TRBV12-5 and TRBJ2-1; possibly TRBD2 for D (6 bases). Trimming removed 5 bases from V and 4 bases from J, with 18 bases in between. There are 16 residues in the CDR3. Germline V CDR1 and CDR2: LGHNT, FRNRAP. The CDR3 DNA is TGTGCTAGTGGTCCACCGGGGGTGGACCGATACAATGAGCAGTTCTTC. Translated, it gives CASGPPGVDRYNEQFF. Full variable domain (remainder filled in from reference TRBV12-5 and TRBJ2-1): DARVTQTPRHKVTEMGQEVTMRCQPILGHNTVFWYRQTMMQGLELLAYFRNRAPLDDSGMPKDRFSAEMPDATLATLKIQPSEPRDSAVYFCASGPPGVDRYNEQFFGPGTRLTVL.

CDR3 sequence (DNA): TGTGCCAGCAGTTACCAGGGGAGGTCTGAAGCTTTCTTT. This sequence encodes CASSYQGRSEAFF. V gene TRBV6-5 combines with J gene TRBJ1-1; D may be TRBD1 (6 bases). V was trimmed by 2 bases and J by 6 bases, leaving 10 bases between them. Per the germline V gene, CDR1 is MNHEY and CDR2 is SVGAGI. The CDR3 is 13 amino acids.

The rearrangement joins TRBV20-1 to TRBJ2-7, with D possibly TRBD1 on 6 matching bases. Deletions cut 1 base from V and 3 bases from J, with 19 bases between. CDR3 size: 16 residues. Germline V gives CDR1 DFQATT, CDR2 SNEGSKA (reference sequence). CDR3 DNA sequence: TGCAGTGCTAGAGGACATTTGACAGGCTTAGACTACGAGCAGTACTTC. This translates into CSARGHLTGLDYEQYF.

The chain uses TRBV21-1 and TRBJ2-5; the table's D call, TRBD2, was not checked against the DNA. TRBV21-1 is flagged as a pseudogene. This CDR3 region has 15 residues. This chain's CDR3 is CASTKLAGEGETQYF. The CDR3 DNA reads TGTGCCAGCACCAAACTAGCGGGGGAAGGCGAGACCCAGTACTTC.